This T cell receptor beta chain was identified in a study of blood T cell repertoires in COVID-19. Study summary: From the United States, Italy and Spain came samples of acute and convalescent COVID-19. In each case, the material was cDNA or gDNA derived from T cells, B-cell-depleted T cells, or PBMCs.

Germline lookup yields CDR1 SEHNR and CDR2 FQNEAQ (reference sequence). Trimming stripped 1 base from V and 0 bases from J, with 10 bases between. The CDR3 totals 16 residues. Repertoires were generated with immunoSEQ multiplex PCR, while TCRdb's copy carries only in-frame clones and drops some. This table has around 200,000 clones, over 75% appearing once. The clonotype was recovered from a woman between 40 and 55 years old with acute COVID-19. This sequence joins TRBV7-9 and TRBJ1-5; D is possibly TRBD1 (6 bases). Sequencing input: PBMCs or T cells enriched from blood (not recorded which). The CDR3 nucleotides read TGTGCCAGCAGCTTAGAGGGGGACGGTAGCAATCAGCCCCAGCATTTT. The encoded protein is CASSLEGDGSNQPQHF.